This record looks at one T cell receptor (beta chain) sequence and its context. As yet, its antigen is unknown. V dropped 1 base and J dropped 3 bases, with 12 bases sitting between them. CDR1 is SGHTA, CDR2 FQGTGA, per germline. CDR3 length: 15 amino acids. This sample stems from a study of T-cell memory formation after mild COVID-19. Broader study findings: Among clones peaking at day 37 in the second wave, SARS-CoV-2 specificity remained unconfirmed. CD4/CD8 balance held among clones contracting day 15 to 85, and later expanders leaned CD4+.

From 5'RACE with constant-segment primers came TCR alpha and TCR beta cDNA libraries that carried sample barcodes and UMIs. TCRdb processed the 5' RACE reads anew with MiXCR; each CDR3 protein has one entry. Among roughly 370,000 distinct CDR3 sequences listed, 16% were seen once. This receptor was identified in a man aged 18 to 29 who had mild COVID-19 (a few samples of this study predate the infection). Cell type and time point are not known. Sequencing was carried out using PBMCs or a T cell subset sorted from them (not recorded which). The chain joins TRBV7-3 to TRBJ1-1, with a tentative D call TRBD1 (5 bases). CDR3 amino acids: CASSLKGRGYTEAFF. The CDR3 DNA reads TGTGCCAGCAGCTTAAAGGGGCGTGGGTACACTGAAGCTTTCTTT.